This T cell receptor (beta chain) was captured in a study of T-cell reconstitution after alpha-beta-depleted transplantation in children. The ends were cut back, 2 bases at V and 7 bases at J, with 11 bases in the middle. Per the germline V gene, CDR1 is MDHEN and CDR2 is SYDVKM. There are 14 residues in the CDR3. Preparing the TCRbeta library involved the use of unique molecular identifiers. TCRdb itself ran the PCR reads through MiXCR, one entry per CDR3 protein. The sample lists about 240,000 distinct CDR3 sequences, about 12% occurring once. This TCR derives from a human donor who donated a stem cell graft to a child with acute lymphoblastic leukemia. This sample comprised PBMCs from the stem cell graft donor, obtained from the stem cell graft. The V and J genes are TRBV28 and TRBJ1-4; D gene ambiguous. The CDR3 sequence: CASSLSGLTEKLFF. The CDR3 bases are TGTGCCAGCAGTTTAAGCGGGCTAACTGAAAAACTGTTTTTT.